This T cell receptor (beta chain) is from a study of radiotherapy plus CTLA-4 blockade in lung cancer (dated by TCRdb to the late 2010s). Context from the whole study: Among the enrolled patients, about 19% had an objective response, and around 31% reached disease control. Results and caveats for the whole study, not just this receptor: After treatment with radiotherapy and ipilimumab, TCR clones that originated in tumors expanded in peripheral blood. Early dynamic changes in blood T cell clones, together with increased serum interferon-beta after radiation, were reported as the strongest predictors of response.

CDR3 length: 15 amino acids, cysteine to phenylalanine. Only the CDR3 DNA is retained, 45 bases long and in frame from the first base. The V end loses 8 bases and the J end loses 6 bases, and a stretch of 17 bases separates them. Based on the germline V gene, the CDR1 and CDR2 sequences are MNHEY and SVGAGI. The library was produced with the immunoSEQ multiplex PCR assay. TCRdb retrieved this table from immuneACCESS and kept in-frame rearrangements only. Not all clones are present; in checked studies, unresolved V genes account for under half, and no reason is known for the remainder. The sample contains about 38,000 clones, about 80% of them found a single time. The ten most abundant clones make up about 8.1% of the sample. With respect to this clone: Its specific antigen is unknown. Base qualities were left out, and no much larger clone turns up one base away.

The study tested focal radiation therapy combined with CTLA-4 blockade (ipilimumab) in patients with chemo-refractory metastatic non-small-cell lung cancer. This sample comprised peripheral blood, obtained from a patient treated with radiotherapy plus ipilimumab. The TCR comes from a human donor with non-small cell lung cancer who had stable disease on radiotherapy plus ipilimumab. The chain uses TRBV6-5 and TRBJ1-6; the D gene is not confidently resolved. The DNA sequence is as follows: TGTGCCAGCTCTCAAGGACGAAGCATTAATTCACCCCTCCACTTT. Its protein reads: CASSQGRSINSPLHF.